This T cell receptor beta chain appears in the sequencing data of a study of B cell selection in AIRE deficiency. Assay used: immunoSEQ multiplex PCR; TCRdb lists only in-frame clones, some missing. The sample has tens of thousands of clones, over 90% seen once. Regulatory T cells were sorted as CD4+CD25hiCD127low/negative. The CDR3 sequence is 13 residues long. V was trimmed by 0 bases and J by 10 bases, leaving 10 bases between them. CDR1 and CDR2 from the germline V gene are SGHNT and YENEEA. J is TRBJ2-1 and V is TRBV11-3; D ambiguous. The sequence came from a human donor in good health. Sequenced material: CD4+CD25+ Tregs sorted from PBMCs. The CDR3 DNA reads TGTGCCAGCAGCTTAGATCGTGGTGGAGAGCAGTTCTTC. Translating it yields CASSLDRGGEQFF.